This entry describes one T cell receptor (beta chain). Antigen unknown. This record belongs to a study of vaccination effects on CD4 cells after COVID-19. About the study: Post-vaccine sampling occurred a median 72 days after the second dose. Study-wide findings and caveats: Convalescent patients were few in the study, and early post-infection timepoints were absent.

Before sequencing took place, the ViraFEST assay used viral peptide pools to expand antigen-specific CD4+ T cells. Culture lasted under 13 days before CD4+ T cell isolation. Each participant was given two doses of one vaccine (BNT162b2 or mRNA-1273). Cells had half their medium changed to IL-2 medium on days 3 and 7. The table came from immunoSEQ multiplex PCR; TCRdb's copy has only in-frame clones and leaves some out. The sample yields about 28,000 clones, roughly 80% seen once. Trimming took off 6 bases at V and 3 bases at J, with 11 bases between the two ends. CDR3 length: 13 amino acids. Germline V gene lookup returns CDR1 LNHDA and CDR2 SQIVND (reference sequence).

This clonotype was obtained from a human donor who received a COVID-19 vaccine. The rearrangement links TRBV19 to TRBJ1-1, with no clear D. This sample comprised CD4+ T cells from PBMCs cultured with HCoV-NL63 spike peptides, obtained after COVID-19 vaccination. CDR3: CASSSQVDTEAFF. The CDR3 nucleotides are TGTGCCAGTAGCTCTCAGGTTGACACTGAAGCTTTCTTT.